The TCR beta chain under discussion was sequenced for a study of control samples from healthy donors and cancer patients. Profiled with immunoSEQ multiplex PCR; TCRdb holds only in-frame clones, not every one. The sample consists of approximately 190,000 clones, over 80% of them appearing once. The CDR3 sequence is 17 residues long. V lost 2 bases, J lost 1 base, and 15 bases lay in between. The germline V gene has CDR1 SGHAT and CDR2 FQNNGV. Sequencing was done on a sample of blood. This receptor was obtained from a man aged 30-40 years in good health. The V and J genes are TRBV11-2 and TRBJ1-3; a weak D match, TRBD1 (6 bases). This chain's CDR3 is CASSLMGARGSGNTIYF. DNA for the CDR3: TGTGCCAGCAGCTTAATGGGGGCGAGAGGATCTGGAAACACCATATATTTT.